Below, one T cell receptor beta chain is given with its context. The ends lost 6 bases at V and 5 bases at J; junction bases unmatched: 10. Germline assignment: CDR1 SGHDT and CDR2 YYEEEE. This CDR3 spans 14 amino acids. This entry belongs to a study of blood T cell repertoires in COVID-19. Measured with immunoSEQ multiplex PCR; TCRdb has only the in-frame clones, and not every one. The repertoire holds 60,000 to 75,000 clones, with roughly four fifths as singletons. This sequence joins TRBV5-6 and TRBJ1-2, with 7 nucleotides matching TRBD1. The receptor's source is a woman at least 80 years old with acute or convalescent COVID-19. The sample consisted of peripheral blood. CDR3 in amino acids: CASNRQGGSYGYTF. In DNA, the CDR3 is TGTGCCAGCAACAGACAGGGCGGTTCATATGGCTACACCTTC.